Following are 26 T cell receptor beta chains from one sample sequenced in a study of cytomegalovirus exposure and HLA in healthy donors. Both 60 Vbeta primers and 13 Jbeta primers went into the PCR. Assay used: immunoSEQ multiplex PCR; TCRdb lists only in-frame clones, some missing. The top ten hold less than 4.5% of the sample, which has under 100,000 clones, 65% to 90% seen once. Sequencing was done on a sample of PBMCs. These TCRs come from a woman aged 70-85 years in good health and CMV-seropositive.

This clone appeared once. The rearrangement joins TRBV27 to TRBJ1-5; no clear D. There are 12 residues in the CDR3. The V end lost 7 bases, the J end lost 9 bases, and 13 bases lay between the germline ends. CDR1 is MNHEY, CDR2 SMNVEV, per germline (reference sequence). CDR3 loop: CASTQPRSPQHF. In DNA, the CDR3 is TGTGCCAGCACCCAACCTCGGTCGCCCCAGCATTTT.

This chain links TRBV11-2 with TRBJ2-3; TRBD1 matches at 8 bases. CDR1 SGHAT and CDR2 FQNNGV come from the germline V gene. The CDR3 is 15 residues long. Germline trimming cut 0 bases from V and 4 bases from J; bases unmatched to any gene: 3. The CDR3 nucleotides read TGTGCCAGCAGCTTAGACAGGGGGCGTGCAGATACGCAGTATTTT. Protein sequence: CASSLDRGRADTQYF.

The gene calls are TRBV2 and TRBJ2-2, with TRBD2 identical over 7 bases. The trim removed 6 bases at V and 4 bases at J, leaving 5 bases unmatched. The CDR3 sequence is 14 residues long. Germline CDR1 SNHLY, CDR2 FYNNEI. DNA for the CDR3: TGTGCCAGCAGGACCGGGACTACCACCGGGGAGCTGTTTTTT. The encoded protein is CASRTGTTTGELFF.

The chain uses TRBV27 and TRBJ1-2; maybe TRBD1 (5 bases). Germline V gene data show CDR1 as MNHEY and CDR2 as SMNVEV (reference sequence). This CDR3 has 13 residues. Trimming removed 3 bases from V and 8 bases from J, with 13 bases in between. CDR3 sequence reads: CASSFPGFIGYTF. In nucleotides, the CDR3 is TGTGCCAGCAGTTTTCCAGGGTTTATAGGCTACACCTTC.

This sequence joins TRBV7-9 and TRBJ2-1, with 11 bases fitting TRBD2. CDR1 and CDR2 from the germline V gene are SEHNR and FQNEAQ (reference sequence). V shed 7 bases, J shed 7 bases, and the junction held 6 bases outside the gene matches. The CDR3 sequence is 14 residues long. CDR3 DNA sequence: TGTGCCAGCACTCTAGCGGGAGGTGGTAATGAGCAGTTCTTC. Its translation: CASTLAGGGNEQFF.

A single count supports this clone. V usage is TRBV10-3 and J usage is TRBJ1-5, with 8 positions matching TRBD1. V shed 0 bases, J shed 4 bases, and the junction held 8 bases outside the gene matches. The CDR3 spans 17 residues. CDR1 is ENHRY, CDR2 SYGVKD, per germline. CDR3 in amino acids: CAISESFGQGLNQPQHF. CDR3 nucleotides: TGTGCCATCAGTGAGTCTTTTGGACAGGGCCTAAATCAGCCCCAGCATTTT.

A note on this clone: One junction end disagrees with the germline gene, perhaps due to a read error. Within the sample, other DNA sequences also encode this same CDR3. The chain combines TRBV7-2 with TRBJ2-2; 13 positions agree with TRBD2. The CDR3 is 15 amino acids. In germline, CDR1 is SGHTA, CDR2 FQGNSA. The CDR3 protein is CASSLRTSGSGELFF. For the CDR3, the DNA is TGCGCCAGCAGCTTGAGGACTAGCGGGAGCGGGGAGCTGTTTTTT.

This chain connects TRBV4-2 to TRBJ2-7, with unresolved D. Germline V gives CDR1 LGHNA, CDR2 YNFKEQ. There are 15 residues in the CDR3. V was cut by 0 bases and J by 6 bases, with 15 bases left in between. As DNA, the CDR3 is TGTGCCAGCAGCCAAGATCTTTCTGCGGTGCGCGAGCAGTACTTC. Its protein product is CASSQDLSAVREQYF.

The chain couples TRBV7-2 to TRBJ2-1; no reliable D call. Trimming took 0 bases from V and 9 from J, leaving 6 bases between them. The CDR3 consists of 12 residues. Germline V gives CDR1 SGHTA, CDR2 FQGNSA. CDR3 amino acids: CASSLAAGEQFF. The CDR3 bases are TGTGCCAGCAGCTTAGCGGCAGGTGAGCAGTTCTTC.

This clone was seen a handful of times. The V call is TRBV7-9, the J call TRBJ2-7; the match to TRBD2 covers 12 bases. The CDR3 totals 15 residues. V dropped 5 bases and J dropped 5; count of bases not matched to a gene: 7. CDR1 and CDR2 from the germline V gene are SEHNR and FQNEAQ (reference sequence). The chain's CDR3 is CASSPLTSGSHEQYF. The DNA for the CDR3 is TGTGCCAGCAGCCCACTGACTAGCGGGAGCCACGAGCAGTACTTC.

The rearrangement links TRBV30 to TRBJ2-1; 8 nucleotides agree with TRBD1. The CDR3 sequence is 16 residues long. V gave up 8 bases and J gave up 7 bases; unmatched junction bases: 19. Germline lookup yields CDR1 GTSNPN and CDR2 SVGIG (reference sequence). The CDR3 spells CAGRQGAISGTNEQFF. DNA for the CDR3: TGTGCCGGACGGCAGGGGGCAATCTCCGGGACGAATGAGCAGTTCTTC.

The chain is built from TRBV19 and TRBJ2-1; 10 bases fit TRBD2. The CDR3 length is 14 residues. The germline CDR1 and CDR2 sequences are LNHDA and SQIVND (reference sequence). J was trimmed by 8 bases and V by 5 bases; bases with no gene match: 6. CDR3 loop: CASSRASGSHEQFF. DNA for the CDR3: TGTGCCAGTAGTCGTGCTAGCGGGAGTCATGAGCAGTTCTTC.

Judged by abundance, this clone is medium-sized. The CDR3 loop is CASSRETGGTEAFF. Written as DNA, the CDR3 is TGCGCCAGCAGCCGAGAGACAGGGGGCACTGAAGCTTTCTTT. The V and J genes are TRBV4-3 and TRBJ1-1, with TRBD1 identical over 9 bases. Germline loops: CDR1 LGHNA, CDR2 YSLEER. With V trimmed by 4 bases and J by 4 bases, 4 bases remained unmatched. This CDR3 has 14 residues.

This clone has only one observation. The chain combines TRBV14 with TRBJ1-1, with a weak D call TRBD1 (5 bases). Germline CDR1 is SGHDN and CDR2 is FVKESK. CDR3 size: 12 residues. Trimming pared 5 bases from V and 9 bases from J, leaving 13 bases between. The CDR3 loop reads CASSSGRTKAFF. The CDR3 DNA is TGTGCCAGCAGCTCCGGACGGACAAAAGCTTTCTTT.

The V gene is TRBV18, the J gene TRBJ2-3, with 11 positions matching TRBD1. V was pared by 4 bases and J by 6 bases, with 6 bases of the junction left unmatched. CDR3 length: 15 amino acids. Looked up from germline, CDR1 is KGHSH and CDR2 is LQKENI. The CDR3 nucleotides are TGTGCCAGCTCACACGGACAGGGGGCAGGGGATACGCAGTATTTT. Translated, it gives CASSHGQGAGDTQYF.

This chain connects TRBV10-1 to TRBJ2-3; the match to TRBD2 covers 12 bases. The CDR3 is 15 amino acids. Looked up from germline, CDR1 is WNHNN and CDR2 is SYGVQD (reference sequence). The V and J ends lost 8 bases and 4 bases, in that order; junction bases with no gene match: 7. As DNA, the CDR3 is TGCGCCAGCGGACCTAGCGGGAGGGGAGCAGATACGCAGTATTTT. This codes for CASGPSGRGADTQYF.

The rearrangement uses TRBV30 and TRBJ2-7, with D unresolved. The length of the CDR3 is 11 residues. V dropped 4 bases and J dropped 3 bases, with 7 bases sitting between them. Germline V gene lookup returns CDR1 GTSNPN and CDR2 SVGIG (reference sequence). DNA of the CDR3: TGTGCCTGGACCCGGAGCTACGAGCAGTACTTC. Encoded protein: CAWTRSYEQYF.

The V call is TRBV2, the J call TRBJ2-2, with D maybe TRBD2 (5 bases). The CDR3 has 13 residues. The V and J ends lost 7 bases and 8 bases respectively, with 14 bases between them. Germline V gene data show CDR1 as SNHLY and CDR2 as FYNNEI. This CDR3 is CASNSAPGGELFF. CDR3 nucleotides: TGTGCCAGCAACTCGGCCCCGGGGGGGGAGCTGTTTTTT.

This clone has a handful of counts. This chain connects TRBV5-6 to TRBJ2-2; no clear D. Trimming shortened V by 0 bases and J by 1 base, and 10 bases separated the two germline ends. CDR3 length: 16 residues. The germline V gene has CDR1 SGHDT and CDR2 YYEEEE. The CDR3 region has the DNA TGTGCCAGCAGCTTGGAGGCTAGGTTGAACACCGGGGAGCTGTTTTTT. Encoded protein: CASSLEARLNTGELFF.

Only a few counts were recorded for this clone. This chain uses TRBV9 with TRBJ1-2; 7 bases match TRBD1. This CDR3 contains 14 residues. Germline V CDR1 and CDR2: SGDLS, YYNGEE. V was clipped by 3 bases and J by 4 bases; unmatched bases: 6. The CDR3 sequence is CASSARQGRYGYTF. In DNA form, the CDR3 reads TGTGCCAGCAGCGCCAGACAGGGCCGCTATGGCTACACCTTC.

The chain recombines TRBV12-5 with TRBJ2-1; 9 bases fit TRBD2. V dropped 0 bases and J dropped 4; count of bases not matched to a gene: 4. The length of the CDR3 is 16 residues. Germline values: CDR1 LGHNT, CDR2 FRNRAP. The CDR3 coding sequence is TGTGCTAGTGGTTTGGTGGCGGGGGGGTTTTACAATGAGCAGTTCTTC. Translating gives CASGLVAGGFYNEQFF.

Concerning this clone itself: One junction end disagrees with the germline gene, perhaps due to a read error. This same CDR3 is encoded by further DNA sequences in the sample. V and J are TRBV13 and TRBJ1-2; D call uncertain. CDR1 and CDR2 from the germline V gene are PRHDT and FYEKMQ (reference sequence). CDR3 size: 12 residues. This CDR3 reads CASSAGMSGYTF. Here the CDR3 DNA reads TGTGCCAGCAGCGCGGGGATGAGTGGCTACACTTTC.

The rearrangement joins TRBV5-1 to TRBJ2-1; 11 bases align to TRBD2. CDR3 length: 13 residues. The V and J ends lost 7 bases and 3 bases, in that order; junction bases with no gene match: 0. Germline CDR1 reads SGHRS; CDR2 reads YFSETQ. In DNA form, the CDR3 reads TGCGCCAGCGGGACTAGCGGCTACAATGAGCAGTTCTTC. This codes for CASGTSGYNEQFF.

V gene TRBV7-3 combines with J gene TRBJ2-2; D not resolved. CDR3 length: 12 residues. Germline loops: CDR1 SGHTA, CDR2 FQGTGA. V lost 3 bases and J 7 bases, leaving 6 bases between the germline ends. The CDR3 nucleotides are TGTGCCAGCAGCTTGTATGTCGGGGAGCTGTTTTTT. This encodes CASSLYVGELFF.

V gene TRBV2 combines with J gene TRBJ2-2, with 12 bases aligning to TRBD1. The ends lost 8 bases at V and 5 bases at J; junction bases unmatched: 6. Per the germline V gene, CDR1 is SNHLY and CDR2 is FYNNEI. This CDR3 has 15 residues. This CDR3 reads CASGGQGAGTGELFF. The CDR3 nucleotides read TGTGCCAGCGGGGGACAGGGGGCAGGAACCGGGGAGCTGTTTTTT.

This clone was seen only a few times. This chain links TRBV7-9 with TRBJ2-6; TRBD2 might be the D (6 bases). From germline, CDR1 is SEHNR and CDR2 FQNEAQ (reference sequence). CDR3 length equals 18 residues. V was trimmed by 4 bases and J by 2 bases, leaving 18 bases between them. The CDR3: CASSSLRAGRTGANVLTF. The CDR3 DNA reads TGTGCCAGCAGCTCGTTAAGGGCGGGGAGGACTGGGGCCAACGTCCTGACTTTC.